The TCR beta chain under discussion was sequenced for a study of blood T cell repertoires in COVID-19. At the level of the study: The United States, Italy and Spain provided the acute and convalescent COVID-19 samples. T cells, B-cell-depleted T cells, or PBMCs provided the cDNA or gDNA that served as material.

The CDR3 is 15 residues long. Trimming took 4 bases from V and 6 from J, leaving 18 bases between them. CDR1 LGHDT and CDR2 YNNKEL come from the germline V gene (reference sequence). As originally analysed: Reference gene primer amplification gave nucleated cell count estimates. Profiling relied on immunoSEQ multiplex PCR, and the TCRdb table lists in-frame clones only, not all of them. D and trimming were read from the DNA, whereas the V and J calls and clone size are those reported in that table. The sample lists 390,000 or so clones; just over 85% were seen once. This clonotype was obtained from a woman in her 30s with active or convalescent COVID-19. Source material: peripheral blood. V usage is TRBV3-1 (or the pseudogene TRBV3-2) and J usage is TRBJ2-5, with a tentative D call TRBD2 (6 bases). Written as DNA, the CDR3 is TGTGCCAGCAGCCGCGGGACTCAGGGCGGGAAGACCCAGTACTTC. It encodes CASSRGTQGGKTQYF.